The text below deals with one TCR beta chain. The data are from a study of blood T cell repertoires in COVID-19. Study context: COVID-19 samples collected from the United States, Italy and Spain covered acute and convalescent phases. T cells, B-cell-depleted T cells, or PBMCs supplied cDNA or gDNA.

Original data processing: The authors estimated nucleated cell counts from reference gene primer amplification. The table came from immunoSEQ multiplex PCR; TCRdb's copy has only in-frame clones and leaves some out. V, J and clone size are those of that table, while D and trimming were read from the DNA. This sample has over 85,000 clones; about 80% occur once, and the top ten carry around a quarter. The sequence derives from a man between 65 and 85 years old with acute or convalescent COVID-19. Material: peripheral blood.

CDR3 sequence: CASSAGLASETQYF. Here the CDR3 DNA reads TGTGCCAGCTCAGCGGGACTAGCGTCAGAGACCCAGTACTTC. J is TRBJ2-5 and V is TRBV18; 10 bases map to TRBD2. The CDR3 is 14 residues long. The germline V gene has CDR1 KGHSH and CDR2 LQKENI. V trimming: 5 bases; J trimming: 4 bases; junction bases outside the gene matches: 4.